This T cell receptor beta chain was profiled in a study of cytomegalovirus exposure and HLA in healthy donors (dated by TCRdb to about 2017). Describing the broader study: In an earlier analysis of under 600 of the donors, 276 Gb of sequence data and 90 million to 130 million unique TCR beta sequences from roughly 190 million T cells were reported. Class I and class II HLA loci were covered by the typing at four-digit resolution. To predict cytomegalovirus infection status, the study combined high-throughput TCR immunosequencing, statistical association of individual TCRs with disease status, and machine learning. A later genetic analysis took genome-wide SNP genotypes for about 55% of the 666 donors and used that subset as a discovery cohort. To decide whether each TCR beta V gene segment behaved as functional or pseudogenic, an earlier analysis of nearly 600 of the donors relied on high-throughput TCR beta sequencing. In addition to the first cohort of 650 to 750 subjects, a separate validation cohort of around 110 different subjects was used. Rather than using new phenotypic data, the later analysis identified candidate immune exposures from TCR beta sequences and from how often those sequences occurred across donors. All discovery cohort repertoires had been generated on a single sequencing platform. Roughly 300 gigabases of sequencing data and roughly 90 million unique TCR sequences were included in an early release covering several hundred HLA-typed donors. The study aimed to test whether signatures of past pathogen exposure could be identified by cataloging public T cell receptors. In a later analysis, previously published TCR beta repertoires from 500 to 750 donors were re-analyzed and high-resolution HLA genotyping was added so that TCR occurrence patterns could be studied. The number of typed donors differed by locus: 629-630 for A, B, C, DRB1 and DQB1; approximately 520 for DQA1; approximately 600 for DPA1; and around 450 for DPB1. The study profiled the T cell repertoires of more than 500 subjects by immunosequencing and related them to cytomegalovirus serostatus. Donor age, sex, ethnicity and CMV serostatus were compiled together with the repertoire data. Among the roughly 390 genotyped donors, about 83% belonged to the genetic ancestry cluster associated with self-reported Caucasian donors. Roughly 5 DR-DQ haplotypes were handled as single units for association and clustering, since linkage in the cohort was strong. On average, roughly 240,000 unique TCR beta nucleotide sequences were sequenced per donor among several hundred genotyped donors of the cohort, with 15% to 20% of those sequences being non-productive.

What the authors observed across the whole study: The cohort was sequenced for TCR beta chains only, and without alpha or paired-chain data the features that could be detected were limited. Roughly uniform sequencing depth across donors was assumed in presence/absence analyses, although this assumption may not hold. The sequencing pipeline was judged likely to have produced a cluster of highly shared sequence variants as a technical artifact. The earlier analysis of some 540 of the donors excluded 15 to 20 rarely observed V segments, including chromosome 9 orphons, because counts were too low. In both the original and validation cohorts, the classifier was reported to diagnose cytomegalovirus status with high specificity and sensitivity. Across donors, most TCR sequences were observed very rarely, whereas some public TCRs were present in many individuals. A further reported finding was that TCR beta sequences accurately predicted the HLA-A and HLA-B alleles for most subjects in the first cohort. For the cohort, immune exposure information was limited to CMV serostatus. A later analysis found that HLA-associated TCR beta chains were more clonally expanded and had lower generation probabilities than equally common non-associated chains. Because the 87-base-pair reads could not distinguish some IMGT-functional V segments, including TRBV6-2 and TRBV6-3, those segments were excluded. According to the authors, the approach could potentially be generalized to other disease states and immunological phenotypes. A total of about 180 TCR beta chains were listed by the study as associated with cytomegalovirus. A later genetic analysis reported fewer N-insertions in productive TCRs among donors in an Asian-associated ancestry cluster than the 666-donor mean. An association between a missense DCLRE1C variant and V-gene and J-gene trimming of TCR beta chains was found in a later genetic analysis and replicated in an independent cohort. A later analysis found that most CMV-associated TCR beta chains appeared HLA-restricted, with HLA associations seemingly driven largely by CMV exposure. A later analysis associated 16,951 TCR beta sequences with specific HLA alleles at a false discovery rate of 0.05. Correlated functional status among segregating V segments might be attributable to linkage disequilibrium, but an unknown experimental factor could not be ruled out. Strong co-occurrence of HLA alleles, especially DR and DQ, made assigning TCR associations to individual alleles difficult. In an earlier analysis of about 550 of the donors, most TCR beta V segments were observed in productive rearrangements about 87% or about 30% of the time, broadly matching IMGT annotations. HLA typing was unavailable for some donors at each locus, so association tests used only the typed subset. In vitro tests confirmed that three of the cytomegalovirus-associated TCR beta chains recognize cytomegalovirus antigens. According to a later analysis, TCR association rates differed among HLA loci, with DRB1 alleles showing the most associated TCRs and HLA-C alleles showing the fewest. According to a later analysis, parvovirus B19, influenza, CMV and Epstein-Barr virus appeared linked to several top co-occurrence clusters.

Libraries were prepared through the immunoSEQ multiplex PCR assay. A mixture of 60 forward primers for TCR Vbeta segments and 13 reverse primers for TCR Jbeta segments was used in the multiplex PCR. A multiplex PCR assay on genomic DNA amplified the CDR3 region of rearranged TCR beta genes. On the Illumina HiSeq System, the amplified TCR beta libraries were sequenced as 87-base-pair reads. The authors processed their data as follows. Across the 600 to 700 repertoires, a later analysis counted some 81 million unique TCR beta chains, roughly 11 million of which were shared by at least two donors. Raw reads were error-corrected and collapsed into unique sequences by a nearest-neighbor algorithm in which closely related sequences were merged to remove PCR and sequencing errors. To assign V, D and J gene segments, CDR3 sequences were aligned to IMGT reference sequences. Each retained sequence needed at least a six-nucleotide match to both a V gene segment and a J gene segment. A rearrangement was called productive if the CDR3 had no stop codons and remained in frame with V and J, and every other rearrangement was called non-productive. Following IMGT convention, CDR3 was defined as the stretch from the second conserved V-encoded cysteine up to the conserved J-encoded phenylalanine. The earlier analysis of fewer than 750 of the donors excluded sequences that lacked an unambiguous match to a single V gene segment. In an earlier analysis of 450 to 700 of the donors, V segments were called functional above 56.7% productive rearrangements and were called segregating when the between-donor standard deviation exceeded 5%. To diagnose cytomegalovirus status from the catalog of TCR beta chain sequences, a statistical classification framework was built. In a later analysis, TCR nucleotide sequences were compared against IMGT/GENE-DB human TR gene sequences so that V and J genes could be assigned. Using the TCRdist pipeline, a later analysis assigned CDR3 sequences along with most-parsimonious VDJ recombination scenarios. In a later analysis, every TCR beta chain was defined by the combination of its CDR3 amino acid sequence and its V-gene family, and reads without a unique V-gene family were dropped. In a later analysis, around 600 highly shared, low-generation-probability nucleotide sequences were removed to address suspected cross-contamination and a sequencing artifact. In a later analysis, a clonal expansion index for each public chain was calculated from normalized within-repertoire ranks of inferred template counts. Generation probabilities in a later analysis came from a VDJ recombination model fitted to out-of-frame rearrangements, and those results were checked against IGoR. A later analysis scored TCR-TCR, TCR-HLA and TCR-CMV co-occurrence with hypergeometric tests, applying a repertoire-size bias correction to TCR pairs. In a later analysis, false discovery rates were estimated by permuting HLA or CMV assignments 20 times. In a later analysis, co-occurring TCRs were grouped using DBSCAN, and TCRdist sequence similarity was added for clustering within HLA-allele-positive subsets. Co-occurrence clustering excluded repertoires with fewer than 30,000 or more than 120,000 public chains, plus five with anomalous nucleotide sharing. This is the immuneACCESS table as TCRdb keeps it, with only in-frame sequences that have V and J called. A part of the clones is gone; compared with another copy, unresolved V genes explain less than half, and the rest is unexplained. The V and J calls and clone size were taken over from that table, and D and trimming were inferred from the DNA. The sample includes about 160,000 clones, with around 80% observed a single time. The top ten clones comprise roughly 1.9% of the sample.

This clone was seen just once. Which antigen it targets is not known. Per-nucleotide qualities are absent, and no much larger clonotype sits a single base away. The cohort comprised fewer than 700 healthy bone marrow donors. At the time of sampling, all cohort members were nominally healthy, though unrecorded immune exposures were likely present. The donor was CMV seronegative and was included in the group of a few hundred seronegative cohort members. Every donor gave a peripheral blood sample, and the peripheral blood mononuclear cells from that sample were used for TCR beta sequencing. The Qiagen DNeasy Blood Extraction Kit was used to extract genomic DNA from the blood cell samples. The germline V gene (reference sequence) gives CDR1 as LNHNV and CDR2 as YYDKDF. Spanning cysteine to phenylalanine, the CDR3 consists of 14 amino acids. Of the read, only the CDR3 DNA is kept; its 42 bases are in frame from base 1.

This receptor was taken from a man aged 35-49 years in good health and CMV-seronegative. The sequenced sample was PBMCs. This sequence uses TRBV15 and TRBJ2-5; a tentative D call is TRBD2 (5 bases match). Gene TRBJ2-7 matches the end of the DNA better, so the J call may be wrong. In nucleotide form, the sequence is TGTGCCACCAGCAGAGATCCGGGAAGTGACGAGCAGTACTTC. Translated, this is CATSRDPGSDEQYF.